This T cell receptor beta chain was sequenced for a study of Ad26.COV2.S vaccination and SARS-CoV-2 variants. Study as a whole: The vaccine Ad26.COV2.S was put into the muscle once, or twice with 56 days between.

TCRdb's copy holds only in-frame clones and misses some; the assay was immunoSEQ multiplex PCR. The sample lists about 420,000 clones, approximately 87% seen once, with approximately 4% in the top ten. Treatment defined: 15 to 20 received Ad26.COV2.S at low or high dose, single or two shots; roughly five received placebo; per-sample allocation not given. Specimen acquisition occurred on day 63 following the initial vaccine or placebo injection. CDR1 is SGDLS and CDR2 is YYNGEE in the germline V gene. Trimming left V 0 bases short and J 6 bases short, with 9 bases between. CDR3 length: 14 amino acids.

The receptor comes from a person between 18 and 60 years old who received the Ad26.COV2.S COVID-19 vaccine or a placebo. This specimen was peripheral blood, taken in a trial of Ad26.COV2.S vaccine versus placebo. V is TRBV9 and J is TRBJ2-2; D is unclear. As DNA, the CDR3 is TGTGCCAGCAGCGTAGCCCACCCCGCCGGGGAGCTGTTTTTT. The encoded protein is CASSVAHPAGELFF.